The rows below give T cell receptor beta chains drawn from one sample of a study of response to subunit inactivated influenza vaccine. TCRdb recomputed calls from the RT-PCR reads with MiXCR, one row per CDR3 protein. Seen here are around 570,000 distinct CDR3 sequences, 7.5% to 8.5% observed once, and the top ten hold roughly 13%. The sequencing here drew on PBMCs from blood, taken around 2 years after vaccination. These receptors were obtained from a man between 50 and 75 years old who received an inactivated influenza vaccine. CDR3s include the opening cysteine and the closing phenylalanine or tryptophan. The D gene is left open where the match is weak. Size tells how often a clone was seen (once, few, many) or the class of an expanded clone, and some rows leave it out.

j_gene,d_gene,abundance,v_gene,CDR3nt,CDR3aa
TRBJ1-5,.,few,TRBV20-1,TGCAGTGCAGCCAATAACAATCAGCCCCAGCATTTT,CSAANNNQPQHF
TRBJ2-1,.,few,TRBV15,TGTGCCACCAGCAGAGGGTTTAGCGAGGCTGAGCAGTTCTTC,CATSRGFSEAEQFF
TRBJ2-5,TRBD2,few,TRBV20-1,TGCAGTGCTTCGCCGGGACTAGCGGGGGCTCAAGAGACCCAGTACTTC,CSASPGLAGAQETQYF
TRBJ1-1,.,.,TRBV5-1,TGCGCCAGCAGCCCCCGAATTGAGCGCCTCGGTGAAGCTTTCTTT,CASSPRIERLGEAFF
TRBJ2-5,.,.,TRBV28,TGTGCCAGCAGTTCCAGACTAGTTTTCAGCCAAGAGACCCAGTACTTC,CASSSRLVFSQETQYF
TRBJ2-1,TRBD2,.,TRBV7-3,TGTGCCAGCAGCAAGGGACTAGCCCACAATGAGCAGTTCTTC,CASSKGLAHNEQFF
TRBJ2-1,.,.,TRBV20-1,TGCAGTGCTAGGAACTCCTACAATGAGCAGTTCTTC,CSARNSYNEQFF
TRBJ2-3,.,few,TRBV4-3,TGCGCCAGCAGCCAGATTGGGTTGGAACCACGCACAGATACGCAGTATTTT,CASSQIGLEPRTDTQYF
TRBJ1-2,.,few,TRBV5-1,TGCGCCAGCAGCTTCTTTCCAGTCGTGACCTATGGCTACACCTTC,CASSFFPVVTYGYTF
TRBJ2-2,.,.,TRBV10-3,TGTGCCATCAGAGGACAAGCGAACACCGGGGAGCTGTTTTTT,CAIRGQANTGELFF
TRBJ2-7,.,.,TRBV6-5,TGTGCCAGCAGTTGGGGCGGGGCGGGGGAGCAGTACTTC,CASSWGGAGEQYF
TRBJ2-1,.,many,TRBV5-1,TGCGCCAGCAGCTTGGCCGGCGGTTCTCTGTTCTTC,CASSLAGGSLFF
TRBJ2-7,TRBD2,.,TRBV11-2,TGTGCCAGCGGAGCTAGCGGGGGGGATTACGAGCAGTACTTC,CASGASGGDYEQYF
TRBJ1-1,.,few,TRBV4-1,TGCGCCAGCAGCCAATTAGCAGGAGCTAACACTGAAGCTTTCTTT,CASSQLAGANTEAFF
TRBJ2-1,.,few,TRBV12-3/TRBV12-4,TGTGCCAGCAGTTTTCCTAGCATCCCCGTATATGAGCAGTTCTTC,CASSFPSIPVYEQFF